Shown below are 9 T cell receptor beta chains from a single sample sequenced in a study of OX40 agonist ivuxolimab in advanced cancers. Sequenced by immunoSEQ multiplex PCR; TCRdb stores in-frame clones only, minus some. Of almost 85,000 clones in the sample, 89% were seen once. Source: CD4+ or CD8+ T cells sorted from blood, taken in a trial of the OX40 agonist ivuxolimab. The receptor set was obtained from an adult with an advanced solid tumor such as melanoma, head and neck, liver or kidney cancer.

J is TRBJ2-7 and V is TRBV14, with TRBD1 identical over 7 bases. Germline V lookup: CDR1 SGHDN, CDR2 FVKESK. V was pared by 3 bases and J by 3 bases, with 14 bases of the junction left unmatched. This CDR3 is built from 17 residues. The CDR3 bases are TGTGCCAGCAGCCACCGCCGATCCGGGACAGCCTTCTACGAGCAGTACTTC. Amino acids: CASSHRRSGTAFYEQYF.

This clone has only one observation. The chain joins TRBV9 to TRBJ2-5; no firm D call. The germline V gene has CDR1 SGDLS and CDR2 YYNGEE. The germline V and J ends were trimmed by 4 bases and 5 bases, with 15 bases remaining between them. The CDR3 totals 14 residues. The CDR3 region is CASSLTDFGETQYF. The CDR3 DNA follows: TGTGCCAGCAGCCTAACCGACTTCGGGGAGACCCAGTACTTC.

This clone appeared a single time. V is TRBV14 and J is TRBJ2-7; the match to TRBD1 covers 7 bases. This CDR3 is 15 amino acids long. Per germline, CDR1 SGHDN and CDR2 FVKESK. V trimming: 5 bases; J trimming: 3 bases; junction bases outside the gene matches: 10. DNA of the CDR3: TGTGCCAGCAGCTACTCCGGGACAGCGCTCTACGAGCAGTACTTC. It translates to CASSYSGTALYEQYF.

The V and J genes are TRBV5-1 and TRBJ2-5; tentatively, D is TRBD2 (6 bases). Looked up from germline, CDR1 is SGHRS and CDR2 is YFSETQ. The V gene lost 5 bases and the J gene lost 5 bases, with 13 bases spanning the gap. The CDR3 length is 13 residues. The CDR3 here is CASRPGVQETQYF. Here the CDR3 DNA reads TGCGCCAGCAGGCCGGGGGTGCAGGAGACCCAGTACTTC.

The rearrangement links TRBV9 to TRBJ2-1, with D possibly TRBD2 on 5 matching bases. CDR1 SGDLS and CDR2 YYNGEE come from the germline V gene. V lost 3 bases and J 5 bases, leaving 15 bases between the germline ends. CDR3 length: 15 residues. The CDR3 bases are TGTGCCAGCAGCGACCGAGCGAGGGCACACAATGAGCAGTTCTTC. Protein: CASSDRARAHNEQFF.

The CDR3 nucleotides read TGTGCCAGCAGCGTAACAGCGGGGGTCGGCTACGAGCAGTACTTC. It translates to CASSVTAGVGYEQYF. The chain links TRBV9 to TRBJ2-7; 8 bases align to TRBD2. The V gene end was trimmed by 1 base and the J gene end by 3 bases; junction bases not matched to a gene: 6. Germline lookup yields CDR1 SGDLS and CDR2 YYNGEE. The CDR3 consists of 15 residues.

The chain uses TRBV4-1 and TRBJ2-7, with 9 bases identical to TRBD1. CDR3 length: 15 residues. Germline trimming cut 4 bases from V and 3 bases from J; bases unmatched to any gene: 7. The V gene's germline CDR1 is MGHRA and CDR2 YSYEKL. CDR3: CASSPYPGQGYEQYV. CDR3 DNA: TGCGCCAGCAGCCCCTACCCGGGACAGGGCTACGAGCAGTACGTC.

The chain has TRBV11-2 and TRBJ2-3; TRBD1 or TRBD2 may be the D gene (6 bases each). The V end lost 1 base, the J end lost 1 base, and 12 bases lay between the germline ends. CDR1 is SGHAT, CDR2 FQNNGV, per germline. The CDR3 loop spans 16 amino acids. As DNA, the CDR3 is TGTGCCAGCAGCTTAGCTCTGGGGGGCGGCACAGATACGCAGTATTTT. It encodes CASSLALGGGTDTQYF. Full variable domain (missing parts from reference TRBV11-2 and TRBJ2-3): EAGVAQSPRYKIIEKRQSVAFWCNPISGHATLYWYQQILGQGPKLLIQFQNNGVVDDSQLPKDRFSAERLKGVDSTLKIQPAKLEDSAVYLCASSLALGGGTDTQYFGPGTRLTVL.

The chain has TRBV9 and TRBJ1-2, with no clear D. The germline V and J ends were trimmed by 0 bases and 3 bases, with 12 bases remaining between them. The length of the CDR3 is 15 residues. Germline V lookup: CDR1 SGDLS, CDR2 YYNGEE. As DNA, the CDR3 is TGTGCCAGCAGCGTAGCAGGTCATTCGGACTATGGCTACACCTTC. It is translated as CASSVAGHSDYGYTF. Full variable domain (missing parts from reference TRBV9 and TRBJ1-2): DSGVTQTPKHLITATGQRVTLRCSPRSGDLSVYWYQQSLDQGLQFLIQYYNGEERAKGNILERFSAQQFPDLHSELNLSSLELGDSALYFCASSVAGHSDYGYTFGSGTRLTVV.